This T cell receptor beta chain comes out of a study of cytomegalovirus exposure and HLA in healthy donors (dated by TCRdb to 2016 to 2017). For the study in its entirety: In an earlier analysis of 550 to 750 of the donors, roughly 300 Gb of sequence data and about 110 million unique TCR beta sequences from 150 million to 200 million T cells were reported. A later genetic analysis took genome-wide SNP genotypes for about 55% of the 666 donors and used that subset as a discovery cohort. Across approximately 400 genotyped donors of the cohort, an average of about 240,000 unique TCR beta nucleotide sequences per donor were sequenced, and 15% to 20% of those sequences were non-productive. To decide whether each TCR beta V gene segment behaved as functional or pseudogenic, an earlier analysis of 587 of the donors relied on high-throughput TCR beta sequencing. Roughly 310 gigabases of sequencing data and roughly 90 million unique TCR sequences were included in an early release covering roughly 600 HLA-typed donors. The study aimed to test whether cataloging public T cell receptors could reveal signatures of past pathogen exposure. A later analysis re-examined previously published TCR beta repertoires from just over 650 donors and added high-resolution HLA genotyping to investigate patterns of TCR occurrence. Using immunosequencing, the study profiled T cell repertoires from about 620 subjects and related those repertoires to cytomegalovirus serostatus. Alongside the repertoire data, information on donor age, sex, ethnicity and CMV serostatus was compiled. Rather than using new phenotypic data, the later analysis identified candidate immune exposures from TCR beta sequences and from how often those sequences occurred across donors. Among the roughly 400 genotyped donors, more than 70% belonged to the genetic ancestry cluster associated with self-reported Caucasian donors. Along with the approximately 620-subject first cohort, a separate validation cohort of over a hundred different subjects was used. All discovery cohort repertoires had been generated on a single sequencing platform. Both class I and class II loci were covered by HLA typing, at four-digit resolution. Typing coverage differed by locus: A, B, C, DRB1 and DQB1 were typed in roughly 620-640 donors, DQA1 in about 500, DPA1 in some 570, and DPB1 in around 440. To predict cytomegalovirus infection status, the study combined high-throughput TCR immunosequencing, statistical association of individual TCRs with disease status, and machine learning. Because of strong linkage in the cohort, roughly 5 DR-DQ haplotypes were treated as single units for association and clustering. The full study reports these points: The classifier was reported to diagnose cytomegalovirus status with high specificity and sensitivity in both the original cohort and the validation cohort. The only immune exposure information available for the cohort was CMV serostatus. Only TCR beta chains were sequenced in this cohort, and the absence of alpha or paired-chain data limited detectable features. The sequencing pipeline was judged likely to have produced a cluster of highly shared sequence variants as a technical artifact. While some public TCRs were present in many individuals, most TCR sequences turned up only very rarely across donors. In a later analysis, most CMV-associated TCR beta chains were found to appear HLA-restricted, with HLA associations seemingly driven largely by CMV exposure. When HLA alleles, especially DR and DQ, strongly co-occurred, TCR associations were difficult to assign to individual alleles. The study gave a list of around 170 TCR beta chains associated with cytomegalovirus. According to a later analysis, parvovirus B19, influenza, CMV and Epstein-Barr virus appeared linked to several top co-occurrence clusters. Because some donors lacked HLA typing at each locus, the association tests relied only on the typed subset. The 87-base-pair reads could not distinguish some IMGT-functional V segments, including TRBV6-2 and TRBV6-3, so those segments were excluded. Because counts were too low, seventeen rarely observed V segments, including chromosome 9 orphons, were excluded from the earlier analysis of 587 of the donors. Specific HLA alleles were associated with 16,951 TCR beta sequences at a false discovery rate of 0.05 in a later analysis. The presence/absence analyses assumed that sequencing depth was roughly uniform across donors, and that assumption may not be true. The authors suggested that the approach could potentially be extended to other disease states and immunological phenotypes. A few of the identified cytomegalovirus-associated TCR beta chains were confirmed in vitro to be specific for cytomegalovirus antigens. Broadly in line with IMGT annotations, most TCR beta V segments showed up in productive rearrangements about 87% or about 30% of the time in an earlier analysis of around 550 of the donors. A further reported finding was that TCR beta sequences accurately predicted the HLA-A and HLA-B alleles for most subjects in the first cohort. According to a later genetic analysis, donors in an Asian-associated ancestry cluster had fewer N-insertions in productive TCRs than the approximately 710-donor mean. Linkage disequilibrium might explain the correlated functional status among segregating V segments, but an unknown experimental factor could not be ruled out. In a later analysis, HLA-associated TCR beta chains were found to be more clonally expanded and to have lower generation probabilities than equally common non-associated chains. V-gene and J-gene trimming of TCR beta chains was associated with a missense DCLRE1C variant in a later genetic analysis, and the association was replicated in an independent cohort. According to a later analysis, TCR association rates differed among HLA loci, with DRB1 alleles showing the most associated TCRs and HLA-C alleles showing the fewest.

Library generation was performed with the immunoSEQ multiplex PCR assay. A mixture of 60 forward primers for TCR Vbeta segments and 13 reverse primers for TCR Jbeta segments was used in the multiplex PCR. The CDR3 region of rearranged TCR beta genes was amplified from genomic DNA by a multiplex PCR assay. The amplified TCR beta libraries were sequenced on the Illumina HiSeq System as 87-base-pair reads. On the authors' methods: A later analysis counted tens of millions of unique TCR beta chains across the roughly 700 repertoires, and around 9.9 million of these chains were shared by at least two donors. Raw reads were error-corrected and collapsed into unique sequences by a nearest-neighbor algorithm in which closely related sequences were merged to remove PCR and sequencing errors. To assign V, D and J gene segments, CDR3 sequences were aligned to IMGT reference sequences. For a sequence to be retained, a match of at least six nucleotides was required to both a V gene segment and a J gene segment. A rearrangement counted as productive if the CDR3 had no stop codons and remained in frame with V and J, and every other rearrangement counted as non-productive. CDR3 was defined according to IMGT convention as the region running from the second conserved V-encoded cysteine to the conserved J-encoded phenylalanine. The earlier analysis of some 550 of the donors excluded any sequence lacking an unambiguous match to a single V gene segment. In an earlier analysis of approximately 560 of the donors, a V segment was called functional when productive rearrangements were above 56.7%, and segregating when the standard deviation between donors exceeded 5%. A statistical classification framework was built for diagnosing cytomegalovirus status from the catalog of TCR beta chain sequences. In a later analysis, TCR nucleotide sequences were compared against IMGT/GENE-DB human TR gene sequences so that V and J genes could be assigned. The TCRdist pipeline was used in a later analysis to assign CDR3 sequences and most-parsimonious VDJ recombination scenarios. A later analysis defined each TCR beta chain by its CDR3 amino acid sequence plus V-gene family, and excluded reads lacking a unique V-gene family. As a way to deal with suspected cross-contamination and a sequencing artifact, a later analysis dropped approximately 590 nucleotide sequences that were highly shared and had low generation probability. In a later analysis, a clonal expansion index for each public chain was calculated from normalized within-repertoire ranks of inferred template counts. Generation probabilities in a later analysis came from a VDJ recombination model fitted to out-of-frame rearrangements, and those results were checked against IGoR. In a later analysis, TCR-TCR, TCR-HLA and TCR-CMV co-occurrence was scored with hypergeometric tests, and a repertoire-size bias correction was applied to TCR pairs. To estimate false discovery rates, a later analysis permuted the HLA or CMV assignments 20 times. In a later analysis, co-occurring TCRs were grouped with DBSCAN, and TCRdist sequence similarity was added when clustering was performed within HLA-allele-positive subsets. Repertoires with fewer than 30,000 or more than 120,000 public chains, plus five repertoires with anomalous nucleotide sharing, were excluded from co-occurrence clustering. The immuneACCESS repertoire file appears here via TCRdb, limited to in-frame rearrangements. These files lack a portion of the clones; in checked studies, under half of the deficit traces to unresolved V genes, and the cause of the others is not known. V, J and clone size were drawn from that table, and D and trimming were deduced from the DNA. Within this sample are about 94,000 clones, with 78% of them counted one time only. The top ten clonotypes cover around 0.76% of the sample.

In its sample, this clone was seen once. Its specific antigen is unknown. The input lacks base qualities; no much larger clone sits a single base away. Based on the germline V gene, the CDR1 and CDR2 sequences are LGHNT and FRNRAP. Its CDR3 holds 17 amino acids, cysteine through phenylalanine. The entry retains the CDR3 DNA only, 51 bases that are in frame from base 1. V is trimmed back by 1 base and J by 0 bases, and the junction contains 6 bases that no gene match accounts for. The cohort was made up of 666 healthy bone marrow donors. At the time of sampling, every cohort member was nominally healthy, though immune exposures that went unrecorded were likely present. The donor tested CMV seronegative, placing the donor among the roughly 400 seronegative members of the cohort. A peripheral blood sample was provided by each donor, and peripheral blood mononuclear cells were used for TCR beta sequencing. Genomic DNA was extracted from the blood cell samples with the Qiagen DNeasy Blood Extraction Kit.

The sequenced sample was PBMCs. This receptor chain uses TRBV12-5 and TRBJ2-7; 10 bases in the middle match TRBD2. This receptor was identified in a woman in her sixties or seventies in good health and CMV-seronegative. The CDR3 protein sequence reads: CASGLAGVAGGSYEQYF. The DNA is as follows: TGTGCTAGTGGTTTGGCGGGAGTAGCGGGGGGCTCCTACGAGCAGTACTTC.